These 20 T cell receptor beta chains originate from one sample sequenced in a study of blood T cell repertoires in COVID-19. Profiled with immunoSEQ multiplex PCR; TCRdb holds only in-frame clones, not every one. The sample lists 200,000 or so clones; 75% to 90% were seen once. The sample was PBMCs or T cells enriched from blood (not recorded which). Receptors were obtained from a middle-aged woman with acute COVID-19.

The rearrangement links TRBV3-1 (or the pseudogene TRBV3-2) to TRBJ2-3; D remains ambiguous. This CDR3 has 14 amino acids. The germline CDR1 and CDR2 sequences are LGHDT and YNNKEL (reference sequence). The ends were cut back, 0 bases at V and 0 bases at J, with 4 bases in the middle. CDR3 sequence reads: CASSQDPSTDTQYF. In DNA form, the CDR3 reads TGTGCCAGCAGCCAAGATCCGAGCACAGATACGCAGTATTTT.

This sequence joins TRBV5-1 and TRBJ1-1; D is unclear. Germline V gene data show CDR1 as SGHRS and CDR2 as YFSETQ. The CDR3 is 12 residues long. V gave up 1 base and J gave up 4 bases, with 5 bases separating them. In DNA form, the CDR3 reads TGCGCCAGCAGCTTGCGGAGCACTGAAGCTTTCTTT. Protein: CASSLRSTEAFF. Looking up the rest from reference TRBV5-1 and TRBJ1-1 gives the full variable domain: KAGVTQTPRYLIKTRGQQVTLSCSPISGHRSVSWYQQTPGQGLQFLFEYFSETQRNKGNFPGRFSGRQFSNSRSEMNVSTLELGDSALYLCASSLRSTEAFFGQGTRLTVV.

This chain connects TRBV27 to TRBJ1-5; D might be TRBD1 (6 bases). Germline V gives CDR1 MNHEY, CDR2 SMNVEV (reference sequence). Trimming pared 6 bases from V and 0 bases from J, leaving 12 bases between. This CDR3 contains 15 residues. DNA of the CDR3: TGTGCCAGCAGCCTCGGACAGTATAGCAATCAGCCCCAGCATTTT. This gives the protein CASSLGQYSNQPQHF.

The DNA of the CDR3 is TGTGCCAGCCGGCCCCTTGGACAGCTATCCAATCAGCCCCAGCATTTT. Translating it yields CASRPLGQLSNQPQHF. The rearrangement joins TRBV27 to TRBJ1-5, with D maybe TRBD1 (6 bases). Germline V gene lookup returns CDR1 MNHEY and CDR2 SMNVEV (reference sequence). This CDR3 has 16 residues. Trimming shortened V by 8 bases and J by 3 bases, and 20 bases separated the two germline ends.

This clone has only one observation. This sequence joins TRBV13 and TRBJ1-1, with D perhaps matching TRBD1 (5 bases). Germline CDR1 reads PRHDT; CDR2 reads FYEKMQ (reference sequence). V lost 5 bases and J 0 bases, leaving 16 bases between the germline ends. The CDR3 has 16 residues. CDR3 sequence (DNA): TGTGCCAGCAGCCAGTATTCCGACAGCCTGAACACTGAAGCTTTCTTT. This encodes CASSQYSDSLNTEAFF.

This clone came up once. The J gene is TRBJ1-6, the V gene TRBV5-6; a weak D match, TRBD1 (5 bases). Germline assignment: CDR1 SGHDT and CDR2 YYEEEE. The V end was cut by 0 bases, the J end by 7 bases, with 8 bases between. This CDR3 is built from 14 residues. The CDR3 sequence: CASSLVSGNSPLHF. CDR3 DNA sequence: TGTGCCAGCAGCTTGGTTTCAGGGAATTCACCCCTCCACTTT.

CDR3: CATYKGEGLRETQYF. In nucleotides, the CDR3 is TGTGCCACATATAAGGGGGAGGGGTTACGAGAGACCCAGTACTTC. The rearrangement links TRBV19 to TRBJ2-5, with D maybe TRBD2 (7 bases). V was clipped by 10 bases and J by 4 bases, with 22 bases between them. The CDR3 extends over 15 amino acids. Germline values: CDR1 LNHDA, CDR2 SQIVND (reference sequence). Looking up the rest from reference TRBV19 and TRBJ2-5 gives the full variable domain: DGGITQSPKYLFRKEGQNVTLSCEQNLNHDAMYWYRQDPGQGLRLIYYSQIVNDFQKGDIAEGYSVSREKKESFPLTVTSAQKNPTAFYLCATYKGEGLRETQYFGPGTRLLVL.

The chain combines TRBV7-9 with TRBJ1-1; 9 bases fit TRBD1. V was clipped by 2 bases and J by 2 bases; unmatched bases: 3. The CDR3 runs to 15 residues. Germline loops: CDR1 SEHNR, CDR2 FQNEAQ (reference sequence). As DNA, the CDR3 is TGTGCCAGCAGCTTAAAGGGACAGGGAAACACTGAAGCTTTCTTT. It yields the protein CASSLKGQGNTEAFF. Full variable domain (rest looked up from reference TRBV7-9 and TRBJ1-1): DTGVSQNPRHKITKRGQNVTFRCDPISEHNRLYWYRQTLGQGPEFLTYFQNEAQLEKSRLLSDRFSAERPKGSFSTLEIQRTEQGDSAMYLCASSLKGQGNTEAFFGQGTRLTVV.

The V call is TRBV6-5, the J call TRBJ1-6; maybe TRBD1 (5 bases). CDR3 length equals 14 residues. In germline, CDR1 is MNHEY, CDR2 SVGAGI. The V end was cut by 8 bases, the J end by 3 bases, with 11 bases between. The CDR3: CASGQGSYNSPLHF. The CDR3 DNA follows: TGTGCCAGCGGGCAGGGAAGCTATAATTCACCCCTCCACTTT.

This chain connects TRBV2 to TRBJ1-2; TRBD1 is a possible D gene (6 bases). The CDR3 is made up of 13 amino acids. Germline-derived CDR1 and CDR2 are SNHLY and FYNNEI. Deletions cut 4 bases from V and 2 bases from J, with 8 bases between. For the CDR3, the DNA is TGTGCCAGCAGTGTGGACAGCAACTATGGCTACACCTTC. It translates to CASSVDSNYGYTF. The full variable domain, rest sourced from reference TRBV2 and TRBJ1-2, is EPEVTQTPSHQVTQMGQEVILRCVPISNHLYFYWYRQILGQKVEFLVSFYNNEISEKSEIFDDQFSVERPDGSNFTLKIRSTKLEDSAMYFCASSVDSNYGYTFGSGTRLTVV.

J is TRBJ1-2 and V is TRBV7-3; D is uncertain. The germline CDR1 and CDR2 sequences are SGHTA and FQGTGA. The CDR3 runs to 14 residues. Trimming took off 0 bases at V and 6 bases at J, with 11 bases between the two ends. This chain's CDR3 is CASSLTPVSDGYTF. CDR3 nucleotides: TGTGCCAGCAGCTTAACGCCCGTCTCGGATGGCTACACCTTC. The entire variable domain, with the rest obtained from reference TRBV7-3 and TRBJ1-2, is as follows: GAGVSQTPSNKVTEKGKYVELRCDPISGHTALYWYRQSLGQGPEFLIYFQGTGAADDSGLPNDRFFAVRPEGSVSTLKIQRTERGDSAVYLCASSLTPVSDGYTFGSGTRLTVV.

The CDR3: CASSLDLDYGYTF. The CDR3, as DNA: TGTGCCAGCAGCTTAGATCTTGACTATGGCTACACCTTC. V is TRBV11-2 and J is TRBJ1-2; D remains ambiguous. This CDR3 has 13 residues. From germline, CDR1 is SGHAT and CDR2 FQNNGV. With 0 bases removed from V and 3 bases from J, the gap between germline ends came to 5 bases.

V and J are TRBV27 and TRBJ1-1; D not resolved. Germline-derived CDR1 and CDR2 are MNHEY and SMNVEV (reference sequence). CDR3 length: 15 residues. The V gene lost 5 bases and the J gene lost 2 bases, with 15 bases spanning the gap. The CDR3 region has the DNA TGTGCCAGCAGTCCCCCCCCGGTTACCAACACTGAAGCTTTCTTT. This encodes CASSPPPVTNTEAFF.

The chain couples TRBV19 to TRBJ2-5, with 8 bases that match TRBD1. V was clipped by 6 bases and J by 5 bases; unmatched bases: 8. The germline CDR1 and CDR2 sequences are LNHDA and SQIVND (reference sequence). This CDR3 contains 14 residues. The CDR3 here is CASSYQGARETQYF. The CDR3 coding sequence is TGTGCCAGTAGCTACCAGGGGGCGCGGGAGACCCAGTACTTC.

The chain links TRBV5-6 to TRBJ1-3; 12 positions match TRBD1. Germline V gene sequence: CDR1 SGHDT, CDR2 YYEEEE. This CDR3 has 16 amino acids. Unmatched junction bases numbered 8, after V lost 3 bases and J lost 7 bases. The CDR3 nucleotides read TGTGCCAGCAGCTGGGACAGGGGGCACCTTGGGAACACCATATATTTT. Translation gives CASSWDRGHLGNTIYF.

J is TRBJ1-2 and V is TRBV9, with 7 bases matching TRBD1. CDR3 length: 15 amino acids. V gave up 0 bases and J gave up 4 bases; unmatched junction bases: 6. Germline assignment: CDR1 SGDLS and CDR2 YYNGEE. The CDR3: CASSVGDSSLYGYTF. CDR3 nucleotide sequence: TGTGCCAGCAGCGTAGGGGACAGCTCCCTCTATGGCTACACCTTC.

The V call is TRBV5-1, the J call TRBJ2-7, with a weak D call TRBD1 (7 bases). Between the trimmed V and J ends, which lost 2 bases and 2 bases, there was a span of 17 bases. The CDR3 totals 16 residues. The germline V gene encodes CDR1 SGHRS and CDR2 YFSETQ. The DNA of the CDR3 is TGCGCCAGCAGCTTACAGGGGTCGCGGGGAACCTACGAGCAGTACTTC. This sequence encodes CASSLQGSRGTYEQYF.

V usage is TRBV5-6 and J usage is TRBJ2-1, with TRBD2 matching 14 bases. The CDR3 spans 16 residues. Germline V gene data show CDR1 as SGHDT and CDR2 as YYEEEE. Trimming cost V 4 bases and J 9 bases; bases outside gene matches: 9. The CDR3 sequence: CASSPGLAGGIGEQFF. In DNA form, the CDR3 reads TGTGCCAGCAGCCCTGGACTAGCGGGGGGCATAGGTGAGCAGTTCTTC. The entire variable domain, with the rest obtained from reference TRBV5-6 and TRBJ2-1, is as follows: DAGVTQSPTHLIKTRGQQVTLRCSPKSGHDTVSWYQQALGQGPQFIFQYYEEEERQRGNFPDRFSGHQFPNYSSELNVNALLLGDSALYLCASSPGLAGGIGEQFFGPGTRLTVL.

Here the CDR3 DNA reads TGTGCCACCAGTGATTTGCAGGCCAGGGTTAACACTGAAGCTTTCTTT. It encodes CATSDLQARVNTEAFF. V is TRBV24-1 and J is TRBJ1-1; perhaps TRBD1 as D (5 bases). The CDR3 is 16 amino acids. Trimming stripped 0 bases from V and 2 bases from J, with 12 bases between. Per germline, CDR1 KGHDR and CDR2 SFDVKD.

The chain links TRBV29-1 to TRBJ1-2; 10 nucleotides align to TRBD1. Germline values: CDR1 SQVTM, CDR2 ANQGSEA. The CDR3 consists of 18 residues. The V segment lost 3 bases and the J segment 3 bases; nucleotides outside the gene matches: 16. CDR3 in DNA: TGCAGCGTTGATGTCGACAAGGACAGGGGGGTCTCGGACTATGGCTACACCTTC. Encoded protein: CSVDVDKDRGVSDYGYTF.